The 19 T cell receptor beta chains presented below share a single source sample, sequenced in a study of blood T cell repertoires in COVID-19. Assay used: immunoSEQ multiplex PCR; TCRdb lists only in-frame clones, some missing. The sample records over 250,000 clones, more than 75% being singletons. The sequenced sample was PBMCs or T cells enriched from blood (not recorded which). Receptors were obtained from a woman in her sixties or seventies in a cohort exposed to, infected with or recovered from COVID-19 (not recorded which).

The chain is built from TRBV27 and TRBJ2-1; the match to TRBD2 covers 12 bases. Germline loops: CDR1 MNHEY, CDR2 SMNVEV (reference sequence). CDR3 length: 14 amino acids. V lost 6 bases and J lost 10; bases outside the gene matches: 7. The CDR3 reads CASSRLAGVGEQFF. The CDR3 nucleotides read TGTGCCAGCAGCCGACTAGCGGGAGTAGGCGAGCAGTTCTTC.

The gene calls are TRBV10-2 and TRBJ1-3; no clear D. V shed 4 bases and J shed 4 bases, with 8 bases lying between them. Germline V gives CDR1 WSHSY, CDR2 SAAADI. There are 13 residues in the CDR3. The CDR3 loop is CASSATGGNTIYF. The CDR3 DNA reads TGCGCCAGCAGTGCGACTGGAGGAAACACCATATATTTT.

The V gene is TRBV6-5, the J gene TRBJ1-2; 7 nucleotides match TRBD1. Looked up from germline, CDR1 is MNHEY and CDR2 is SVGAGI. Trimming took 0 bases from V and 11 from J; bases not matched to a gene: 3. The CDR3 has 12 amino acids. As DNA, the CDR3 is TGTGCCAGCAGTTACTCCCAGGGGGGATACACCTTC. Protein sequence: CASSYSQGGYTF.

The chain recombines TRBV27 with TRBJ1-4; TRBD1 aligns across 8 bases. J lost 5 bases, V lost 1 base, and 3 bases had no gene match. The CDR3 consists of 15 residues. Germline assignment: CDR1 MNHEY and CDR2 SMNVEV (reference sequence). The CDR3 loop is CASSLFAGGNEKLFF. CDR3 bases: TGTGCCAGCAGTTTATTTGCAGGGGGCAATGAAAAACTGTTTTTT. The full variable domain, its missing parts supplied by reference TRBV27 and TRBJ1-4, is EAQVTQNPRYLITVTGKKLTVTCSQNMNHEYMSWYRQDPGLGLRQIYYSMNVEVTDKGDVPEGYKVSRKEKRNFPLILESPSPNQTSLYFCASSLFAGGNEKLFFGSGTQLSVL.

The CDR3 sequence is CATSGGVRSSYEQYF. DNA of the CDR3: TGTGCCACCAGTGGCGGCGTCCGGAGCTCCTACGAGCAGTACTTC. The chain links TRBV24-1 to TRBJ2-7; no firm D call. Germline assignment: CDR1 KGHDR and CDR2 SFDVKD. Between the trimmed V and J ends, which lost 5 bases and 0 bases, there was a span of 13 bases. The CDR3 has 15 amino acids.

The J gene is TRBJ2-2, the V gene TRBV5-1, with 11 bases lining up with TRBD2. The CDR3 length is 16 residues. The J segment lost 5 bases and the V segment lost 1 base, leaving 4 bases of the junction unmatched. CDR1 is SGHRS, CDR2 YFSETQ, per germline. This CDR3 is CASSLSLAGDTGELFF. CDR3 DNA: TGCGCCAGCAGCTTGTCACTAGCGGGAGATACCGGGGAGCTGTTTTTT.

This clone showed up just once. The chain carries TRBV5-4 and TRBJ2-5, with D possibly matching TRBD1 (6 bases). The CDR3 length is 14 residues. V lost 0 bases and J lost 1, with 7 bases in between. In germline, CDR1 is SGHNT, CDR2 YYREEE (reference sequence). In DNA, the CDR3 is TGTGCCAGCAGCTTGGTGGACAGCCAAGAGACCCAGTACTTC. It encodes CASSLVDSQETQYF.

The chain has TRBV27 and TRBJ2-2; 7 bases map to TRBD2. Germline trimming cut 8 bases from V and 6 bases from J; bases unmatched to any gene: 9. CDR3 length: 14 residues. Germline CDR1 MNHEY, CDR2 SMNVEV (reference sequence). The CDR3: CASSTAGAAGELFF. The CDR3 nucleotides are TGTGCCAGCTCTACGGCGGGAGCAGCCGGGGAGCTGTTTTTT.

The chain recombines TRBV10-3 with TRBJ2-2; perhaps TRBD2 as D (6 bases). This CDR3 contains 16 residues. Germline V CDR1 and CDR2: ENHRY, SYGVKD. The V gene lost 2 bases and the J gene lost 1 base, with 11 bases spanning the gap. The CDR3 DNA is TGTGCCATCAGTGAGCCCGGGACTCTGAACACCGGGGAGCTGTTTTTT. Translation: CAISEPGTLNTGELFF.

The chain carries TRBV5-5 and TRBJ2-7, with 9 bases identical to TRBD1. Germline V gene lookup returns CDR1 SGHKS and CDR2 YYEKEE (reference sequence). Losses at the gene ends were 4 bases for V and 2 bases for J; bases not matched to a gene: 7. The CDR3 has 15 residues. The CDR3 DNA reads as TGTGCCAGCAGCGTGACAGGGGGTGCCACCTACGAGCAGTACTTC. Protein sequence: CASSVTGGATYEQYF.

The chain has TRBV6-5 and TRBJ1-5; D is possibly TRBD1 (5 bases). CDR1 is MNHEY and CDR2 is SVGAGI in the germline V gene. CDR3 length equals 13 residues. Trimming took 4 bases from V and 1 from J, leaving 5 bases between them. The CDR3 here is CASSSGSNQPQHF. As DNA, the CDR3 is TGTGCCAGCAGTTCAGGGAGCAATCAGCCCCAGCATTTT.

CDR3 nucleotide sequence: TGTGCCAGCATCCCTCGCGGATACTACACTGAAGCTTTCTTT. Translated: CASIPRGYYTEAFF. The chain recombines TRBV7-9 with TRBJ1-1; D not certain. Germline assignment: CDR1 SEHNR and CDR2 FQNEAQ (reference sequence). The ends were cut back, 7 bases at V and 3 bases at J, with 15 bases in the middle. This CDR3 contains 14 residues.

The V gene is TRBV19, the J gene TRBJ1-1; D is ambiguous. The germline V gene has CDR1 LNHDA and CDR2 SQIVND (reference sequence). Trimming took 4 bases from V and 6 from J, leaving 18 bases between them. The CDR3 is 15 residues long. The CDR3 reads CASSSVGGGSAEAFF. The CDR3 region has the DNA TGTGCCAGTAGTAGCGTAGGAGGTGGGTCGGCTGAAGCTTTCTTT.

The rearrangement joins TRBV28 to TRBJ1-4; D might be TRBD1 (5 bases). The CDR3 spans 14 residues. The germline V gene has CDR1 MDHEN and CDR2 SYDVKM. Between the trimmed V and J ends, which lost 8 bases and 3 bases, there was a span of 13 bases. CDR3 in amino acids: CASATRVANEKLFF. CDR3 sequence (DNA): TGTGCCAGCGCAACCAGGGTGGCTAATGAAAAACTGTTTTTT.

V and J are TRBV4-1 and TRBJ2-7, with a tentative D call TRBD2 (6 bases). Trimming cost V 2 bases and J 6 bases, with 14 bases left between them. CDR1 and CDR2 (germline): MGHRA, YSYEKL. The length of the CDR3 is 14 residues. In DNA form, the CDR3 reads TGCGCCAGCAGCCAACCCCTCCGGGGGTCCGAGCAGTACTTC. This sequence encodes CASSQPLRGSEQYF.

The chain carries TRBV3-1 (or the pseudogene TRBV3-2) and TRBJ2-5; 12 positions agree with TRBD2. This CDR3 spans 14 amino acids. Trimming took 6 bases from V and 3 from J; bases not matched to a gene: 2. Germline-derived CDR1 and CDR2 are LGHDT and YNNKEL (reference sequence). Written as DNA, the CDR3 is TGTGCCAGCAGTCGGACTAGCGGGGAAGAGACCCAGTACTTC. This sequence encodes CASSRTSGEETQYF.

The chain is built from TRBV15 and TRBJ1-5; D gene unclear. The CDR3 has 13 amino acids. V was pared by 0 bases and J by 5 bases, with 5 bases between. Germline loops: CDR1 LNHNV, CDR2 YYDKDF (reference sequence). This CDR3 is CATSRDRYQPQHF. The CDR3 nucleotides read TGTGCCACCAGCAGAGACAGGTATCAGCCCCAGCATTTT.

This chain links TRBV4-1 with TRBJ2-5; 12 nucleotides match TRBD2. The length of the CDR3 is 16 residues. The germline CDR1 and CDR2 sequences are MGHRA and YSYEKL. V trimming: 0 bases; J trimming: 4 bases; junction bases outside the gene matches: 3. The CDR3: CASSQEGGLAGETQYF. CDR3 coding DNA: TGCGCCAGCAGCCAAGAAGGGGGACTAGCGGGAGAGACCCAGTACTTC.

This chain connects TRBV5-1 to TRBJ2-7; 7 nucleotides line up with TRBD2. V shed 4 bases and J 7 bases; nucleotides not matched to a gene: 11. Germline CDR1 and CDR2: SGHRS and YFSETQ. There are 14 residues in the CDR3. The CDR3 protein is CASSEGAGPGEQYF. Here the CDR3 DNA reads TGCGCCAGCAGCGAGGGAGCGGGGCCGGGGGAGCAGTACTTC.